Listed below are T cell receptor beta chains from one sample, sequenced in a study of regulatory T cells in long-lasting Graves disease. TCRdb used MiXCR to reprocess the multiplex PCR reads, holding one entry per CDR3 protein. The repertoire holds about 620,000 distinct CDR3 sequences, with under 20% as singletons. A further study also used this sample, focusing on T cells in Graves' hyperthyroidism and ophthalmopathy.

The sequencing here drew on peripheral blood mononuclear cells (PBMCs), taken at new diagnosis, from a patient treated with antithyroid drugs. The source is a woman in her twenties or thirties with Graves disease. The CDR3 runs from the conserved cysteine through the conserved F or W. A D gene is named only where the DNA matches it firmly.

J gene: TRBJ2-1
V gene: TRBV18
D gene: NA
CDR3 protein: CASSMTGTYNEQFF

J gene: TRBJ1-1
V gene: TRBV6-2/TRBV6-3
D gene: TRBD1
CDR3 protein: CASSYYSGQVAFF

J gene: TRBJ1-4
V gene: TRBV28
D gene: TRBD1
CDR3 protein: CASSAPTGRVANEKLFF

J gene: TRBJ2-1
V gene: TRBV7-2
D gene: NA
CDR3 protein: CASSLVSSASYNEQFF

J gene: TRBJ2-1
V gene: TRBV7-3
D gene: TRBD2
CDR3 protein: CASSPMVRGDNEQFF

J gene: TRBJ2-5
V gene: TRBV18
D gene: NA
CDR3 protein: CASSPGIGETQYF

J gene: TRBJ1-2
V gene: TRBV6-1
D gene: TRBD1
CDR3 protein: CASSEWTGFRYGYGYTF

J gene: NA
V gene: TRBV9
D gene: NA
CDR3 protein: CASSGPSPLLEQYF

J gene: TRBJ2-5
V gene: TRBV19
D gene: TRBD1
CDR3 protein: CASSSRTGGDETQYF

J gene: TRBJ1-5
V gene: TRBV5-8
D gene: TRBD1
CDR3 protein: CASSLEGAPYQPQHF

J gene: TRBJ1-5
V gene: TRBV2
D gene: NA
CDR3 protein: CASSEQGFNSNQPQHF

J gene: TRBJ2-1
V gene: TRBV11-1
D gene: TRBD1
CDR3 protein: CASSPTGQGLHEQFF

J gene: TRBJ1-1
V gene: TRBV2
D gene: NA
CDR3 protein: CASSDPARDTEAFF

J gene: TRBJ2-7
V gene: TRBV6-2/TRBV6-3
D gene: NA
CDR3 protein: CASSEAPGSGLGPYEQYF

J gene: TRBJ1-1
V gene: TRBV30
D gene: NA
CDR3 protein: CARSVNTNTEAFF

J gene: TRBJ2-7
V gene: TRBV6-1
D gene: TRBD1
CDR3 protein: CASTSLGTGHYEQYF

J gene: TRBJ2-2
V gene: TRBV7-3
D gene: NA
CDR3 protein: CASSTGLPNTGELFF

J gene: TRBJ1-5
V gene: TRBV19
D gene: NA
CDR3 protein: CASDGGTGTNQPQHF

J gene: TRBJ2-1
V gene: TRBV7-9
D gene: NA
CDR3 protein: CASSLGEPYNEQFF

J gene: TRBJ1-6
V gene: TRBV12-5
D gene: NA
CDR3 protein: CASGLGWGAASPLHF

J gene: TRBJ2-3
V gene: TRBV7-3
D gene: NA
CDR3 protein: CASSGGSTDTQYF

J gene: TRBJ2-4
V gene: TRBV6-1
D gene: NA
CDR3 protein: CASSIGPQNIQYF

J gene: TRBJ1-5
V gene: TRBV20-1
D gene: NA
CDR3 protein: CSARDLTRESPPNQPQHF

J gene: TRBJ2-1
V gene: TRBV5-8
D gene: NA
CDR3 protein: CASSLGGGAVYNEQFF

J gene: TRBJ2-7
V gene: TRBV18
D gene: NA
CDR3 protein: CASSPQFGGSVSEQYF

J gene: TRBJ1-4
V gene: TRBV14
D gene: NA
CDR3 protein: CASSRPTEKLFF

J gene: TRBJ2-5
V gene: TRBV6-5
D gene: NA
CDR3 protein: CASSLTVFQETQYF

J gene: TRBJ2-1
V gene: TRBV12-3/TRBV12-4
D gene: NA
CDR3 protein: CASSVGLLQFF

J gene: TRBJ2-7
V gene: TRBV7-9
D gene: NA
CDR3 protein: CASSLALAGSSLEGYEQYF

J gene: TRBJ2-1
V gene: TRBV5-1
D gene: NA
CDR3 protein: CASSLQTGYNEQFF

J gene: TRBJ2-7
V gene: TRBV29-1
D gene: TRBD2
CDR3 protein: CSVAGVKTYEQYF

J gene: TRBJ2-1
V gene: TRBV19
D gene: TRBD2
CDR3 protein: CASSIGLAGADEQFF

J gene: TRBJ1-1
V gene: TRBV18
D gene: NA
CDR3 protein: CASSPGLTEAFF

J gene: TRBJ2-1
V gene: TRBV11-2
D gene: NA
CDR3 protein: CASSPGLGPNEQFF

J gene: TRBJ1-2
V gene: TRBV10-3
D gene: TRBD1
CDR3 protein: CSIRDRKDYGYTF

J gene: TRBJ1-4
V gene: TRBV4-1
D gene: NA
CDR3 protein: CASSPPGVKLFF

J gene: TRBJ2-1
V gene: TRBV19
D gene: TRBD1
CDR3 protein: CASSTQGQGVTEQFF

J gene: TRBJ2-1
V gene: TRBV6-4
D gene: NA
CDR3 protein: CASRPAGLYNEQFF

J gene: TRBJ1-4
V gene: TRBV30
D gene: NA
CDR3 protein: CAWSTGYDEKLFF

J gene: TRBJ2-4
V gene: TRBV7-2
D gene: TRBD2
CDR3 protein: CASSLLAGGNIQYF

J gene: TRBJ2-3
V gene: TRBV6-1
D gene: NA
CDR3 protein: CASSPSVRGHTDTQYF

J gene: TRBJ2-1
V gene: TRBV9
D gene: TRBD2
CDR3 protein: CASSVETSGTNEQFF

J gene: TRBJ2-4
V gene: TRBV10-3
D gene: NA
CDR3 protein: CAISPSVGPEAKNIQYF

J gene: TRBJ1-3
V gene: TRBV3-1
D gene: NA
CDR3 protein: CASAQGQYSGNTIYF

J gene: TRBJ2-2
V gene: TRBV7-2
D gene: TRBD1
CDR3 protein: CASSFFGTGGNTNTGELFF

J gene: TRBJ1-2
V gene: TRBV20-1
D gene: NA
CDR3 protein: CSARDSGGTF

J gene: TRBJ2-5
V gene: TRBV6-2/TRBV6-3
D gene: NA
CDR3 protein: CASSGAPPVYQETQYF

J gene: TRBJ2-2
V gene: TRBV6-1
D gene: NA
CDR3 protein: CASTVENTGELFF

J gene: TRBJ2-3
V gene: TRBV2
D gene: NA
CDR3 protein: CASSVNTDTQYF

J gene: TRBJ2-3
V gene: TRBV20-1
D gene: NA
CDR3 protein: CSAHLPPPLTDTQYF